This is a list of T cell receptor beta chains from one sample in a study of T cell changes during pregnancy in multiple sclerosis. Clones were read by immunoSEQ multiplex PCR, and TCRdb kept only the in-frame ones, dropping some. The data contain about 46,000 clones, just under 95% of them singletons. Sequencing used CD8+ T cells from peripheral blood mononuclear cells, obtained after pregnancy. These receptor sequences come from a female donor with multiple sclerosis, enrolled in a pregnancy study. Each CDR3 is given with its conserved first and last residue. The order of the fields is CDR3 protein, D gene, J gene, V gene. D genes are given only for firm matches.

CDR3aa: CSVGEGSYEQYF
d_gene: TRBD2
j_gene: TRBJ2-7
v_gene: TRBV29-1

CDR3aa: CASSLGSRAAFF
d_gene: -
j_gene: TRBJ1-1
v_gene: TRBV28

CDR3aa: CASREQGGGQPQHF
d_gene: -
j_gene: TRBJ1-5
v_gene: TRBV27

CDR3aa: CASIVSGGETQYF
d_gene: -
j_gene: TRBJ2-5
v_gene: TRBV7-9

CDR3aa: CASSGGGALYTQYF
d_gene: -
j_gene: TRBJ2-3
v_gene: TRBV14

CDR3aa: CASSKQGSEKLFF
d_gene: -
j_gene: TRBJ1-4
v_gene: TRBV18

CDR3aa: CASSLGGSYNEQFF
d_gene: -
j_gene: TRBJ2-1
v_gene: TRBV6-5

CDR3aa: CASSQDRTAFNEKLFF
d_gene: -
j_gene: TRBJ1-4
v_gene: TRBV4-3

CDR3aa: CAWSEPRDREYEQYF
d_gene: TRBD1
j_gene: TRBJ2-7
v_gene: TRBV30

CDR3aa: CASSEGGVHSYEQYF
d_gene: -
j_gene: TRBJ2-7
v_gene: TRBV9

CDR3aa: CASSSGTESYGYTF
d_gene: TRBD1
j_gene: TRBJ1-2
v_gene: TRBV6-5

CDR3aa: CASSAGLAVLRWQYF
d_gene: TRBD2
j_gene: TRBJ2-7
v_gene: TRBV28

CDR3aa: CASSHPGLAGTDTQYF
d_gene: TRBD2
j_gene: TRBJ2-3
v_gene: TRBV27

CDR3aa: CASTIYGTYGYTF
d_gene: -
j_gene: TRBJ1-2
v_gene: TRBV19

CDR3aa: CASGATSGGPTETQYF
d_gene: TRBD2
j_gene: TRBJ2-5
v_gene: TRBV12-5

CDR3aa: CASSLETTGAPEAFF
d_gene: TRBD1
j_gene: TRBJ1-1
v_gene: TRBV7-8

CDR3aa: CASSPRDSRYEQYF
d_gene: TRBD1
j_gene: TRBJ2-7
v_gene: TRBV7-6

CDR3aa: CASSLLVRPQGKLFF
d_gene: -
j_gene: TRBJ1-4
v_gene: TRBV5-4

CDR3aa: CASSETGTGLTLGNTIYF
d_gene: TRBD1
j_gene: TRBJ1-3
v_gene: TRBV2

CDR3aa: CASSFRTGFAGELFF
d_gene: TRBD1
j_gene: TRBJ2-2
v_gene: TRBV6-5

CDR3aa: CASSGGQGYYEQYF
d_gene: TRBD1
j_gene: TRBJ2-7
v_gene: TRBV27

CDR3aa: CASSSGVAEAFF
d_gene: -
j_gene: TRBJ1-1
v_gene: TRBV5-4

CDR3aa: CASSQWDFGTYEQYF
d_gene: -
j_gene: TRBJ2-7
v_gene: TRBV6-5

CDR3aa: CASSLESVNEQFF
d_gene: -
j_gene: TRBJ2-1
v_gene: TRBV13

CDR3aa: CASSLASYNQPQHF
d_gene: -
j_gene: TRBJ1-5
v_gene: TRBV27

CDR3aa: CASSLRGFQETQYF
d_gene: -
j_gene: TRBJ2-5
v_gene: TRBV6-6

CDR3aa: CASSPRTSENEQFF
d_gene: TRBD2
j_gene: TRBJ2-1
v_gene: TRBV18

CDR3aa: CASTGTSTDTQYF
d_gene: -
j_gene: TRBJ2-3
v_gene: TRBV4-2

CDR3aa: CSVAGGSEAFF
d_gene: -
j_gene: TRBJ1-1
v_gene: TRBV29-1

CDR3aa: CASSQESRTMGYTF
d_gene: -
j_gene: TRBJ1-2
v_gene: TRBV14

CDR3aa: CAISEEGWGNQPQHF
d_gene: -
j_gene: TRBJ1-5
v_gene: TRBV10-3

CDR3aa: CASSLASGYPPDTQYF
d_gene: TRBD2
j_gene: TRBJ2-3
v_gene: TRBV28

CDR3aa: CASRGGVISTDTQYF
d_gene: -
j_gene: TRBJ2-3
v_gene: TRBV2

CDR3aa: CASSLDMGAHEQYF
d_gene: -
j_gene: TRBJ2-7
v_gene: TRBV7-9

CDR3aa: CASSLVGLAGTANEQFF
d_gene: TRBD2
j_gene: TRBJ2-1
v_gene: TRBV7-3

CDR3aa: CASSSGTGAYEQYF
d_gene: TRBD1
j_gene: TRBJ2-7
v_gene: TRBV16

CDR3aa: CASRPGETDTQYF
d_gene: -
j_gene: TRBJ2-3
v_gene: TRBV4-2

CDR3aa: CASSPLPGQGENTEAFF
d_gene: TRBD1
j_gene: TRBJ1-1
v_gene: TRBV18

CDR3aa: CATGGNRMDEQYF
d_gene: TRBD2
j_gene: TRBJ2-7
v_gene: TRBV4-1

CDR3aa: CASSVQAAGETEAFF
d_gene: -
j_gene: TRBJ1-1
v_gene: TRBV19

CDR3aa: CASSLWGQGQQPWDGYTF
d_gene: TRBD1
j_gene: TRBJ1-2
v_gene: TRBV7-9

CDR3aa: CATSRDRDRGYNEQFF
d_gene: TRBD1
j_gene: TRBJ2-1
v_gene: TRBV15

CDR3aa: CAWSNQPGQGLFEQYF
d_gene: TRBD1
j_gene: TRBJ2-7
v_gene: TRBV30

CDR3aa: CASSPSGDYQPQHF
d_gene: -
j_gene: TRBJ1-5
v_gene: TRBV9

CDR3aa: CASSSGQLATNEKLFF
d_gene: -
j_gene: TRBJ1-4
v_gene: TRBV28

CDR3aa: CASANRDRGAEAFF
d_gene: TRBD1
j_gene: TRBJ1-1
v_gene: TRBV6-5

CDR3aa: CASSLRRGGGTSGSNEQFF
d_gene: TRBD2
j_gene: TRBJ2-1
v_gene: TRBV11-2

CDR3aa: CASSRSRPANYGYTF
d_gene: -
j_gene: TRBJ1-2
v_gene: TRBV4-3